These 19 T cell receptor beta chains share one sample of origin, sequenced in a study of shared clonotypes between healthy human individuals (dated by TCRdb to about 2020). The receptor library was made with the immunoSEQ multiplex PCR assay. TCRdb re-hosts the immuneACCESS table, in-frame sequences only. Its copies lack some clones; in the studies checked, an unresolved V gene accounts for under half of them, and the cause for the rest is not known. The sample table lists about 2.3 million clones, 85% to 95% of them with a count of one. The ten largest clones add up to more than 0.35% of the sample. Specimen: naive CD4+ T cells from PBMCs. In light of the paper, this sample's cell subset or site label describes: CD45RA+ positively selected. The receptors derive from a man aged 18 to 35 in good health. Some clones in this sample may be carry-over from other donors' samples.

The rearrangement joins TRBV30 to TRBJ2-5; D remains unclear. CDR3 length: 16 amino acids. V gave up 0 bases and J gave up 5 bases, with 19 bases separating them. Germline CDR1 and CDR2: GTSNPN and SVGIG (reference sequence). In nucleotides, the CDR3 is TGTGCCTGGAGTGTCCAATTCCTCTTCCCTCGGGAGACCCAGTACTTC. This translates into CAWSVQFLFPRETQYF.

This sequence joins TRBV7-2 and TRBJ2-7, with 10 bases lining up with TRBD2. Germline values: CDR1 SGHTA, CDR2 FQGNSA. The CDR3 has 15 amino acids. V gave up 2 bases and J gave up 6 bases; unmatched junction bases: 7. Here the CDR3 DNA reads TGTGCCAGCAGCTTAAGGCTAGCGGGAGACGGCGAGCAGTACTTC. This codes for CASSLRLAGDGEQYF.

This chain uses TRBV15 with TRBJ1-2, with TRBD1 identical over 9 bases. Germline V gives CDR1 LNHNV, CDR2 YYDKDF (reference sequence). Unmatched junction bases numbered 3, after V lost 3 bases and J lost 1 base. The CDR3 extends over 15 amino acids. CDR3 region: CATSRGTGLNYGYTF. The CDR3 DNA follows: TGTGCCACCAGCAGGGGGACAGGGCTTAACTATGGCTACACCTTC.

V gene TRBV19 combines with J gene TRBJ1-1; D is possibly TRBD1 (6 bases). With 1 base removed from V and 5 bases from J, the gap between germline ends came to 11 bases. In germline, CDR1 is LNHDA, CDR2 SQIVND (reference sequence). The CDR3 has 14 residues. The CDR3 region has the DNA TGTGCCAGTAGTATAGGGGGGCGGTTGACTGAAGCTTTCTTT. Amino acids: CASSIGGRLTEAFF.

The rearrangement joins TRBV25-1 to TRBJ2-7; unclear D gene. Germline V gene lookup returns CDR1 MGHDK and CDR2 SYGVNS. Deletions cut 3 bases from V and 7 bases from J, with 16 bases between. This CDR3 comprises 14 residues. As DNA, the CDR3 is TGTGCCAGCAGTGATTATCCACCCCCCTGGGAGCAGTACTTC. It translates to CASSDYPPPWEQYF.

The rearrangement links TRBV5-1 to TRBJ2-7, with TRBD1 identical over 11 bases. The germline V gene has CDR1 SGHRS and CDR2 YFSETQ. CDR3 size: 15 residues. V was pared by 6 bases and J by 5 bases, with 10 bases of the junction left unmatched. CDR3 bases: TGCGCCAGCACGGTGGGGACAGGGGGACTCCACGAGCAGTACTTC. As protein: CASTVGTGGLHEQYF.

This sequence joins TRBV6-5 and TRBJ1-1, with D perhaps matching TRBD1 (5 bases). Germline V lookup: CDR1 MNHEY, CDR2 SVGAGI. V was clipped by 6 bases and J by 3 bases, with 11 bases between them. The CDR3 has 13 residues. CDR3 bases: TGTGCCAGCAGGGGGCGAGACGACACTGAAGCTTTCTTT. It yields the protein CASRGRDDTEAFF.

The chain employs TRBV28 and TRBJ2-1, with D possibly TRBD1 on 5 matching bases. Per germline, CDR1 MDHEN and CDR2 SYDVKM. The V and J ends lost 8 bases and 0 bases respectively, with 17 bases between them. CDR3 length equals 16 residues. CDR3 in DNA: TGTGCCAGCGGGGCAAAGACTGCAAGCTCCTACAATGAGCAGTTCTTC. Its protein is CASGAKTASSYNEQFF. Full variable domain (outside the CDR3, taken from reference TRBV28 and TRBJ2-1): DVKVTQSSRYLVKRTGEKVFLECVQDMDHENMFWYRQDPGLGLRLIYFSYDVKMKEKGDIPEGYSVSREKKERFSLILESASTNQTSMYLCASGAKTASSYNEQFFGPGTRLTVL.

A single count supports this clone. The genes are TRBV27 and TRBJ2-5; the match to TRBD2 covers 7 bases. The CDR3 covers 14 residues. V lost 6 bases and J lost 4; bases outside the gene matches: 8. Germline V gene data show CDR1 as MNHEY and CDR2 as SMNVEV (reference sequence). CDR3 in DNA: TGTGCCAGCAGCACACGACTAGCCGTAGAGACCCAGTACTTC. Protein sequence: CASSTRLAVETQYF.

CDR3 sequence (DNA): TGTGCCAGCAGTCAGGGGCCCACGGTCTCCTACGAGCAGTACTTC. Amino acid sequence: CASSQGPTVSYEQYF. The chain joins TRBV9 to TRBJ2-7; tentative D call: TRBD1 (6 bases). V shed 5 bases and J shed 0 bases, with 15 bases lying between them. Germline V lookup: CDR1 SGDLS, CDR2 YYNGEE. The CDR3 extends over 15 amino acids.

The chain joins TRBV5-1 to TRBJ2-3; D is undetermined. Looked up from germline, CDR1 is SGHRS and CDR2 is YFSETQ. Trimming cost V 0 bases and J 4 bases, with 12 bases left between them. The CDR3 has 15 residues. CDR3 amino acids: CASSLGPQSADTQYF. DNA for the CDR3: TGCGCCAGCAGCTTGGGTCCCCAAAGTGCAGATACGCAGTATTTT.

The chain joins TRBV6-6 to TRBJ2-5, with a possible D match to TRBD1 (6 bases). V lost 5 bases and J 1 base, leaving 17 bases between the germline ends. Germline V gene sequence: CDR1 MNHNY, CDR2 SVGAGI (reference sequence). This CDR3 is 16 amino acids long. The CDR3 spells CASSGTLPKSQETQYF. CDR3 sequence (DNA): TGTGCCAGCAGTGGGACATTGCCAAAATCCCAAGAGACCCAGTACTTC.

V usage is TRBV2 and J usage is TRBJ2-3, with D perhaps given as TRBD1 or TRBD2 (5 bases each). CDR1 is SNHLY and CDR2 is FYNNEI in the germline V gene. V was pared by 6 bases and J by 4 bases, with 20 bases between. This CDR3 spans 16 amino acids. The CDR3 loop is CASRLELEGLADTQYF. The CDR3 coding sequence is TGTGCCAGCAGGTTAGAGCTAGAGGGGCTCGCAGATACGCAGTATTTT.

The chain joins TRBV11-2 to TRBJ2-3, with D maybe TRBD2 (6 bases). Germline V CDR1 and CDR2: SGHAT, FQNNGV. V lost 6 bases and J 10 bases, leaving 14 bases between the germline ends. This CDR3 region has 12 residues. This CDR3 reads CASSSMRGSQYF. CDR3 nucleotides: TGTGCCAGCAGTTCTATGCGGGGATCGCAGTATTTT. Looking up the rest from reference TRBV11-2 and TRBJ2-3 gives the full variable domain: EAGVAQSPRYKIIEKRQSVAFWCNPISGHATLYWYQQILGQGPKLLIQFQNNGVVDDSQLPKDRFSAERLKGVDSTLKIQPAKLEDSAVYLCASSSMRGSQYFGPGTRLTVL.

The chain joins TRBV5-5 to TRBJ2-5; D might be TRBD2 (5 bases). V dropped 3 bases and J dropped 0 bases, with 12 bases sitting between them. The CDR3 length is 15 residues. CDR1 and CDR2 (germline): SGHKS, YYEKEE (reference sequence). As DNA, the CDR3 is TGTGCCAGCAGCTCCGGGGTAAGGTACCAAGAGACCCAGTACTTC. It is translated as CASSSGVRYQETQYF.

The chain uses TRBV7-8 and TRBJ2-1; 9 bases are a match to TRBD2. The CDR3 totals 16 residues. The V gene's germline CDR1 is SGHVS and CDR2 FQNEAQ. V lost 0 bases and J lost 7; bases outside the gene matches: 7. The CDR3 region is CASSLAWAGGGNEQFF. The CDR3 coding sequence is TGTGCCAGCAGCTTAGCGTGGGCGGGAGGGGGAAATGAGCAGTTCTTC.

The CDR3 spells CASSQPGGGEKLFF. DNA of the CDR3: TGTGCCAGCAGCCAACCCGGCGGGGGGGAAAAACTGTTTTTT. This chain uses TRBV27 with TRBJ1-4; TRBD1 is a possible D gene (5 bases). V was cut by 6 bases and J by 8 bases, with 16 bases left in between. CDR3 length: 14 amino acids. Germline values: CDR1 MNHEY, CDR2 SMNVEV (reference sequence).

Written as DNA, the CDR3 is TGTGCCAGCAGCCGTGGGGGTAGTTCAGAGACCCAGTACTTC. Translated: CASSRGGSSETQYF. The V gene is TRBV7-3, the J gene TRBJ2-5, with D perhaps given as TRBD1 or TRBD2 (5 bases each). CDR1 and CDR2 (germline): SGHTA, FQGTGA. V was shortened by 5 bases and J by 4 bases, with 14 bases between the two germline ends. There are 14 residues in the CDR3.

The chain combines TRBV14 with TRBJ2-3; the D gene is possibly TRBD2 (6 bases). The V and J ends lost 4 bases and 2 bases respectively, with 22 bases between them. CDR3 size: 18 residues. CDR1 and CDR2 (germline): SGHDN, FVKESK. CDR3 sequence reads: CASSLSDPRDFATDTQYF. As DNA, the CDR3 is TGTGCCAGCAGCCTAAGCGACCCTCGGGACTTCGCCACAGATACGCAGTATTTT.